These 24 T cell receptor beta chains came from one sample sequenced in a study of T cell changes during pregnancy in multiple sclerosis. Libraries were prepared by immunoSEQ multiplex PCR; TCRdb keeps only in-frame clonotypes and omits some of them. The data show over 100,000 clones, 92% seen once. The material was peripheral blood, obtained in the third trimester of pregnancy. These receptors were collected from a female donor with multiple sclerosis, enrolled in a pregnancy study.

This clone showed up just once. The chain couples TRBV7-8 to TRBJ2-1; 9 bases agree with TRBD2. V lost 2 bases, J lost 6 bases, and 8 bases stayed unmatched. Germline V gene sequence: CDR1 SGHVS, CDR2 FQNEAQ. CDR3 length: 16 amino acids. The CDR3 protein is CASSLFAGGFPNEQFF. CDR3 bases: TGTGCCAGCAGCTTATTTGCGGGAGGGTTTCCCAATGAGCAGTTCTTC. Complete variable domain (other parts from reference TRBV7-8 and TRBJ2-1): GAGVSQSPRYKVAKRGQDVALRCDPISGHVSLFWYQQALGQGPEFLTYFQNEAQLDKSGLPSDRFFAERPEGSVSTLKIQRTQQEDSAVYLCASSLFAGGFPNEQFFGPGTRLTVL.

This chain uses TRBV5-4 with TRBJ1-1; the D gene is possibly TRBD1 (6 bases). The CDR3 has 15 amino acids. Germline lookup yields CDR1 SGHNT and CDR2 YYREEE (reference sequence). The V gene lost 0 bases and the J gene lost 1 base, with 10 bases spanning the gap. The CDR3 spells CASSLARGQNTEAFF. The CDR3 coding sequence is TGTGCCAGCAGCTTGGCGCGGGGGCAGAACACTGAAGCTTTCTTT.

V usage is TRBV5-1 and J usage is TRBJ2-5; the D gene is possibly TRBD2 (5 bases). The V end was cut by 2 bases, the J end by 4 bases, with 6 bases between. Per germline, CDR1 SGHRS and CDR2 YFSETQ. The CDR3 is made up of 12 amino acids. Here the CDR3 reads CASSFEGETQYF. The CDR3 region has the DNA TGCGCCAGCAGCTTCGAGGGAGAGACCCAGTACTTC. Variable domain in full (rest from reference TRBV5-1 and TRBJ2-5): KAGVTQTPRYLIKTRGQQVTLSCSPISGHRSVSWYQQTPGQGLQFLFEYFSETQRNKGNFPGRFSGRQFSNSRSEMNVSTLELGDSALYLCASSFEGETQYFGPGTRLLVL.

This sequence joins TRBV19 and TRBJ2-1; 10 bases map to TRBD2. The V gene end was trimmed by 5 bases and the J gene end by 8 bases; junction bases not matched to a gene: 12. This CDR3 has 16 amino acids. In germline, CDR1 is LNHDA, CDR2 SQIVND (reference sequence). The CDR3 bases are TGTGCCAGTAGTGGGTTAAGCGGGAGGGCCGACGATGAGCAGTTCTTC. Residues: CASSGLSGRADDEQFF.

This clone was picked up one time. The rearrangement uses TRBV2 and TRBJ2-1; 15 bases are a match to TRBD2. The CDR3 is 19 residues long. Unmatched junction bases numbered 21, after V lost 8 bases and J lost 10 bases. Germline CDR1 reads SNHLY; CDR2 reads FYNNEI. The CDR3 coding sequence is TGTGCCAGCGGGGAGGGGGGACTAGCGGGAGGACCCCTCATCGGGGAGCAGTTCTTC. Its protein is CASGEGGLAGGPLIGEQFF.

This clone was detected only once. This chain links TRBV27 with TRBJ2-1; TRBD2 agrees at 7 bases. The CDR3 length is 15 residues. Germline CDR1 MNHEY, CDR2 SMNVEV (reference sequence). V was pared by 4 bases and J by 9 bases, with 12 bases of the junction left unmatched. The CDR3 nucleotides are TGTGCCAGCAGTTCCCACATCCGGGGGGAAGGTGAGCAGTTCTTC. This sequence encodes CASSSHIRGEGEQFF.

The chain is built from TRBV6-4 and TRBJ1-5; 7 bases fit TRBD1. The J segment lost 5 bases and the V segment lost 8 bases, leaving 9 bases of the junction unmatched. The CDR3 is 14 amino acids. The germline V gene has CDR1 MRHNA and CDR2 SNTAGT. The CDR3 region has the DNA TGTGCCAGCTCTCAGCGAGGGGGCGATCAGCCCCAGCATTTT. Protein product: CASSQRGGDQPQHF.

The rearrangement uses TRBV6-5 and TRBJ2-5; D might be TRBD2 (5 bases). This CDR3 is built from 15 residues. V dropped 0 bases and J dropped 2 bases, with 10 bases sitting between them. CDR1 is MNHEY, CDR2 SVGAGI, per germline. This CDR3 is CASSYSGVPQETQYF. DNA of the CDR3: TGTGCCAGCAGTTACTCCGGGGTACCGCAAGAGACCCAGTACTTC.

The chain recombines TRBV2 with TRBJ1-6; D may be TRBD1 (6 bases). The CDR3 is made up of 15 amino acids. V lost 4 bases and J 4 bases, leaving 11 bases between the germline ends. CDR1 SNHLY and CDR2 FYNNEI come from the germline V gene. The CDR3 here is CASSVEQGYNSPLHF. In DNA form, the CDR3 reads TGTGCCAGCAGTGTGGAACAGGGTTATAATTCACCCCTCCACTTT.

The J gene is TRBJ2-5, the V gene TRBV6-5; 8 nucleotides align to TRBD2. J was trimmed by 3 bases and V by 6 bases; bases with no gene match: 3. Per germline, CDR1 MNHEY and CDR2 SVGAGI. This CDR3 has 13 residues. The CDR3 coding sequence is TGTGCCAGCAGCCTCGGGAGGGAAGAGACCCAGTACTTC. Its translation is CASSLGREETQYF.

The chain has TRBV5-6 and TRBJ1-4; maybe TRBD1 (6 bases). The germline CDR1 and CDR2 sequences are SGHDT and YYEEEE. With 4 bases removed from V and 0 bases from J, the gap between germline ends came to 13 bases. The CDR3 spans 16 residues. The CDR3 loop is CASSSYRVSTNEKLFF. CDR3 nucleotides: TGTGCCAGCAGCAGTTACAGGGTCTCAACTAATGAAAAACTGTTTTTT. The whole variable domain, filled in from reference TRBV5-6 and TRBJ1-4, reads DAGVTQSPTHLIKTRGQQVTLRCSPKSGHDTVSWYQQALGQGPQFIFQYYEEEERQRGNFPDRFSGHQFPNYSSELNVNALLLGDSALYLCASSSYRVSTNEKLFFGSGTQLSVL.

The chain has TRBV4-2 and TRBJ2-3; D remains ambiguous. This CDR3 has 13 residues. Germline V gene data show CDR1 as LGHNA and CDR2 as YNFKEQ. Trimming took off 0 bases at V and 9 bases at J, with 10 bases between the two ends. The CDR3 DNA follows: TGTGCCAGCAGCCAAGAAGGTAGACTGACGCAGTATTTT. Amino acid sequence: CASSQEGRLTQYF.

The gene calls are TRBV7-2 and TRBJ2-3; 14 nucleotides line up with TRBD2. Germline V gene lookup returns CDR1 SGHTA and CDR2 FQGNSA. V shed 0 bases and J 2 bases; nucleotides not matched to a gene: 4. CDR3 size: 18 residues. This CDR3 reads CASSLAGLAGGPTDTQYF. The CDR3 DNA reads TGTGCCAGCAGCTTAGCCGGACTAGCGGGAGGCCCCACAGATACGCAGTATTTT.

V is TRBV7-8 and J is TRBJ2-3; 7 nucleotides align to TRBD1. This CDR3 comprises 17 residues. The V gene's germline CDR1 is SGHVS and CDR2 FQNEAQ. J gave up 0 bases and V 5 bases, and 11 bases lay outside the gene matches. CDR3 residues: CASSGTGQRISTDTQYF. CDR3 nucleotide sequence: TGTGCCAGCAGCGGAACGGGACAGAGAATTAGCACAGATACGCAGTATTTT.

The V gene is TRBV30, the J gene TRBJ2-1; 12 bases map to TRBD2. The germline CDR1 and CDR2 sequences are GTSNPN and SVGIG (reference sequence). The CDR3 loop spans 15 amino acids. The trim removed 1 base at V and 9 bases at J, leaving 7 bases unmatched. CDR3 in DNA: TGTGCCTGGAGTGCCCTAGCGGGGGGGTTTGGTGAGCAGTTCTTC. Translation gives CAWSALAGGFGEQFF.

The rearrangement uses TRBV6-1 and TRBJ2-7, with a tentative D call TRBD1 (6 bases). Looked up from germline, CDR1 is MNHNS and CDR2 is SASEGT. Trimming stripped 3 bases from V and 0 bases from J, with 9 bases between. The CDR3 totals 14 residues. This CDR3 reads CASSDFRGSYEQYF. For the CDR3, the DNA is TGTGCCAGCAGTGATTTCAGGGGCTCCTACGAGCAGTACTTC.

J is TRBJ1-6 and V is TRBV6-5; 11 bases line up with TRBD1. CDR3 length: 16 residues. Germline V gives CDR1 MNHEY, CDR2 SVGAGI. With V trimmed by 1 base and J by 7 bases, 3 bases remained unmatched. For the CDR3, the DNA is TGTGCCAGCAGTTACTGGACAGGGGGCGGAAATTCACCCCTCCACTTT. Its protein is CASSYWTGGGNSPLHF.

The V gene is TRBV19, the J gene TRBJ1-2, with 10 bases that match TRBD1. The trim removed 6 bases at V and 4 bases at J, leaving 5 bases unmatched. There are 14 residues in the CDR3. Germline CDR1 is LNHDA and CDR2 is SQIVND (reference sequence). CDR3 in DNA: TGTGCCAGTAGCCGGACAGGGGGGAGCTATGGCTACACCTTC. Amino acids: CASSRTGGSYGYTF.

CDR3 sequence: CASSLGQSNTEAFF. CDR3 nucleotide sequence: TGTGCCAGCAGTCTGGGACAGAGTAACACTGAAGCTTTCTTT. The V call is TRBV27, the J call TRBJ1-1; 7 nucleotides align to TRBD1. The CDR3 consists of 14 residues. V shed 5 bases, J shed 2 bases, and the junction held 5 bases outside the gene matches. CDR1 and CDR2 from the germline V gene are MNHEY and SMNVEV (reference sequence).

The chain joins TRBV5-1 to TRBJ1-6; D is unclear. V was shortened by 4 bases and J by 4 bases, with 9 bases between the two germline ends. The CDR3 contains 14 residues. Germline CDR1 reads SGHRS; CDR2 reads YFSETQ. Here the CDR3 DNA reads TGCGCCAGCAGCGAAAGAGGATATAATTCACCCCTCCACTTT. The encoded protein is CASSERGYNSPLHF. Using reference TRBV5-1 and TRBJ1-6 for the parts outside the CDR3, the full variable domain is KAGVTQTPRYLIKTRGQQVTLSCSPISGHRSVSWYQQTPGQGLQFLFEYFSETQRNKGNFPGRFSGRQFSNSRSEMNVSTLELGDSALYLCASSERGYNSPLHFGNGTRLTVT.

The rearrangement links TRBV6-9 to TRBJ1-5; D is unresolved. Trimming removed 3 bases at V and 1 base at J, with 10 bases between. Germline V gene sequence: CDR1 MNHGY, CDR2 SVAAGI. The CDR3 totals 15 residues. This CDR3 is CASSYRFSSNQPQHF. The DNA of the CDR3 is TGTGCCAGCAGTTACAGGTTTTCGAGCAATCAGCCCCAGCATTTT.

This clone has only a few counts. The genes are TRBV9 and TRBJ1-1; 7 nucleotides match TRBD1. This CDR3 spans 14 amino acids. The V gene end was trimmed by 4 bases and the J gene end by 4 bases; junction bases not matched to a gene: 7. Germline V gives CDR1 SGDLS, CDR2 YYNGEE. The CDR3 spells CASSPRQGVTEAFF. CDR3 coding DNA: TGTGCCAGCAGCCCCCGACAGGGAGTCACTGAAGCTTTCTTT.

The chain has TRBV5-1 and TRBJ1-1; 7 bases fit TRBD1. V was pared by 6 bases and J by 1 base, with 12 bases of the junction left unmatched. The CDR3 contains 16 residues. Germline V gives CDR1 SGHRS, CDR2 YFSETQ. The CDR3 protein is CASNMHYGTANTEAFF. The CDR3 region has the DNA TGCGCCAGCAACATGCATTACGGGACAGCGAACACTGAAGCTTTCTTT.

The chain carries TRBV4-1 and TRBJ2-7, with D maybe TRBD1 (6 bases). Deletions cut 4 bases from V and 5 bases from J, with 18 bases between. Germline V gene lookup returns CDR1 MGHRA and CDR2 YSYEKL. The length of the CDR3 is 15 residues. This CDR3 reads CASSLRGRMSDEQYF. CDR3 sequence (DNA): TGCGCCAGCAGCCTCAGGGGTAGGATGTCGGACGAGCAGTACTTC.